The 27 T cell receptor beta chains presented below share a single source sample, sequenced in a study of T cells in women clearing cervical HPV infection. Assay used: immunoSEQ multiplex PCR; TCRdb lists only in-frame clones, some missing. This listing includes approximately 30,000 clones. The sample comprised blood buffy coat. The receptors here all came from a woman aged 18 to 75 with a cervical HPV16 infection that either progressed to CIN3+ or cleared (not recorded which).

In the case of this clone: The read terminates 3 residues before the CDR3 end, so the remaining end is supplied by the germline J gene. This chain links TRBV2 with TRBJ2-5; weak D call: TRBD2 (6 bases). The CDR3 runs to 13 residues. Deletions cut 9 bases from V and 4 bases from J, with 15 bases between. Germline lookup yields CDR1 SNHLY and CDR2 FYNNEI. The CDR3 spells CARGGRRGETQYF. The CDR3 DNA, read in part, is TGTGCCAGGGGGGGACGGCGGGGAGAGACC.

The part of the CDR3 DNA that was read is TGTGCCAGTAGCTGGACTAGCGAAAAATCCTACGAG. Translating it yields CASSWTSEKSYE. The full CDR3 sequence reads CASSWTSEKSYEQYF. This sequence joins TRBV19 and TRBJ2-7; the match to TRBD2 covers 9 bases. The read falls 3 residues short of the CDR3 end, and the missing part is taken from the germline J gene. Per the germline V gene, CDR1 is LNHDA and CDR2 is SQIVND (reference sequence). The junction had 7 bases not matched to a gene; V was cut back by 6 bases and J by 1 base. There are 15 residues in the CDR3.

With respect to this clone: The read stops 3 residues short of the end of the CDR3; the missing end is completed from the germline J gene. The chain carries TRBV10-3 and TRBJ2-2; 9 bases line up with TRBD2. The J segment lost 6 bases and the V segment lost 5 bases, leaving 7 bases of the junction unmatched. Germline loops: CDR1 ENHRY, CDR2 SYGVKD. The CDR3 runs to 15 residues. The sequenced part of the CDR3 DNA is TGTGCCATCAGTAAGCGGGAGGCTTCCCCCGGGGAG. Translating it yields CAISKREASPGE. Given in full, the CDR3 is CAISKREASPGELFF.

Comments on this clone: With the read ending 3 residues before the CDR3 end, the germline J gene is used to fill in that end. This chain connects TRBV7-3 to TRBJ1-1; D unclear. The CDR3 runs 14 residues. The ends were cut back, 4 bases at V and 5 bases at J, with 14 bases in the middle. Germline loops: CDR1 SGHTA, CDR2 FQGTGA. The CDR3 DNA, read in part, is TGTGCCAGCAGCTCTTTACAGCTTTATACTGAA. This encodes CASSSLQLYTE. The entire CDR3 sequence reads CASSSLQLYTEAFF. The variable domain in full, completed from reference TRBV7-3 and TRBJ1-1, reads GAGVSQTPSNKVTEKGKYVELRCDPISGHTALYWYRQSLGQGPEFLIYFQGTGAADDSGLPNDRFFAVRPEGSVSTLKIQRTERGDSAVYLCASSSLQLYTEAFFGQGTRLTVV.

In regard to this clone: The read ends 3 residues before the CDR3 terminus; that terminus is restored from the germline J gene. The rearrangement uses TRBV18 and TRBJ1-2, with 8 bases aligning to TRBD1. CDR1 KGHSH and CDR2 LQKENI come from the germline V gene. This CDR3 has 14 residues. The CDR3 bases that were read are TGTGCCAGCTCACCAGCCCGGGACAGGTACGAC. Its translation: CASSPARDRYD. The whole CDR3 sequence reads CASSPARDRYDYTF.

For this clone: The read gets to within 3 residues of the CDR3 end, and the germline J gene fills in the rest. This chain links TRBV2 with TRBJ1-6; D perhaps matches TRBD1 (6 bases). The length of the CDR3 is 14 residues. Germline lookup yields CDR1 SNHLY and CDR2 FYNNEI. V lost 6 bases, J lost 10 bases, and 16 bases lay in between. CDR3 bases read: TGTGCCAGCAGAGACGCAGGGGTACGGTCACCC. Encoded protein: CASRDAGVRSP. The complete CDR3 sequence is CASRDAGVRSPLHF.

In regard to this clone: The sequenced fragment ends 3 residues before the CDR3 boundary, so the rest is inferred from the germline J gene. The J gene is TRBJ2-1, the V gene TRBV5-4, with D maybe TRBD2 (5 bases). The CDR3 extends over 14 amino acids. Trimming left V 5 bases short and J 6 bases short, with 15 bases between. CDR1 is SGHNT, CDR2 YYREEE, per germline (reference sequence). Incomplete CDR3 DNA: TGTGCCAGCAGGCTGTTCGGCGGGCCCAATGAG. Translated: CASRLFGGPNE. The CDR3, in full, reads CASRLFGGPNEQFF.

Worth noting for this clone: The CDR3 end falls 3 residues outside the read, so it is completed with the germline J gene. The rearrangement links TRBV23-1 to TRBJ1-4; 7 bases agree with TRBD1. TRBV23-1 is treated as an ORF (open reading frame) with a function not yet certain. The CDR3 spans 14 residues. The ends lost 2 bases at V and 5 bases at J; junction bases unmatched: 2. This chain's CDR3 is CASSQPGQNEKLFF. The CDR3 bases that were read are TGCGCCAGCAGTCAACCGGGACAGAATGAAAAA.

To note about this clone: The sequence runs out 3 residues before the end of the CDR3; the remainder is reconstructed from the germline J gene. The J gene is TRBJ1-1, the V gene TRBV5-5, with D hard to call. Germline V CDR1 and CDR2: SGHKS, YYEKEE (reference sequence). The CDR3 runs to 13 residues. V was cut by 2 bases and J by 6 bases, with 11 bases left in between. CDR3 DNA, as far as it was read: TGTGCCAGCAGCTTAGGGTTCCTCCCTGAA. This encodes CASSLGFLPE. The whole CDR3 is CASSLGFLPEAFF.

A note on this clone: The read ends 3 residues early relative to the CDR3; the germline J gene fills the gap. The chain recombines TRBV7-3 with TRBJ2-3, with D perhaps matching TRBD2 (6 bases). The germline V gene encodes CDR1 SGHTA and CDR2 FQGTGA. There are 14 residues in the CDR3. The part of the CDR3 DNA that was read is TGTGCCAGCAGCCTTAGCGGTGGCCAAGAGACG. Encoded protein: CASSLSGGQET. The CDR3 in its entirety is CASSLSGGQETQYF. Using reference TRBV7-3 and TRBJ2-3 for the parts outside the CDR3, the full variable domain is GAGVSQTPSNKVTEKGKYVELRCDPISGHTALYWYRQSLGQGPEFLIYFQGTGAADDSGLPNDRFFAVRPEGSVSTLKIQRTERGDSAVYLCASSLSGGQETQYFGPGTRLTVL.

A remark on this clone: The read stops 3 residues short of the end of the CDR3; the missing end is completed from the germline J gene. The V call is TRBV24-1, the J call TRBJ2-3; D unresolved. The V and J ends lost 0 bases and 6 bases respectively, with 6 bases between them. Germline V gene data show CDR1 as KGHDR and CDR2 as SFDVKD. The CDR3 runs 13 residues. The CDR3 loop reads CATSDLSADTQYF. The sequenced part of the CDR3 DNA is TGTGCCACCAGTGATTTGAGTGCGGATACG.

Comment on this clone: The CDR3 is cut off 3 residues early in the read; its end comes from the germline J gene. This sequence joins TRBV2 and TRBJ2-2; D is uncertain. CDR1 and CDR2 from the germline V gene are SNHLY and FYNNEI. This CDR3 spans 14 amino acids. Trimming cost V 5 bases and J 2 bases, with 9 bases left between them. The CDR3 DNA, read in part, is TGTGCCAGCAGTCCACTTGCTAACACCGGGGAG. Protein sequence: CASSPLANTGE. The full CDR3 protein reads CASSPLANTGELFF.

Concerning this clone: Sequencing ends 3 residues short of the CDR3 end; the germline J gene provides the rest. The chain recombines TRBV5-1 with TRBJ2-5; 9 positions match TRBD2. CDR1 is SGHRS, CDR2 YFSETQ, per germline. The CDR3 is made up of 14 amino acids. Trimming removed 6 bases from V and 2 bases from J; junction bases left unmatched: 5. The CDR3 bases that were read are TGCGCCAGCAAAGACCTAGCGGGGCAAGAGACC. Amino acid sequence: CASKDLAGQET. The whole CDR3 sequence is CASKDLAGQETQYF.

In regard to this clone: Other nucleotide sequences from this sample produce the same CDR3. The covered CDR3 bases are TGTGCCAGCGCCACTCGGGCTAGCGGGACCTACGAG. It specifies CASATRASGTYE. The CDR3, in full, reads CASATRASGTYEQYF. The rearrangement uses TRBV7-2 and TRBJ2-7, with 9 nucleotides matching TRBD2. Coverage ceases 3 residues before the CDR3 finishes, and the germline J gene fills in the end. Germline trimming cut 8 bases from V and 2 bases from J; bases unmatched to any gene: 10. CDR1 is SGHTA and CDR2 is FQGNSA in the germline V gene. This CDR3 region has 15 residues.

As regards this clone: Coverage ceases 3 residues before the CDR3 finishes, and the germline J gene fills in the end. The gene calls are TRBV12-3 or TRBV12-4 and TRBJ2-7; 9 positions match TRBD2. The trim removed 3 bases at V and 2 bases at J, leaving 5 bases unmatched. The CDR3 totals 15 residues. The CDR3 bases that were read are TGTGCCAGCAGTTTGTCTAGCGGGAACCCCTACGAG. This gives the protein CASSLSSGNPYE. Given in full, the CDR3 is CASSLSSGNPYEQYF.

On this clone itself: The read terminates 3 residues ahead of where the CDR3 ends, so the germline J gene completes it. The chain is built from TRBV20-1 and TRBJ2-1; possibly TRBD1 for D (5 bases). Germline loops: CDR1 DFQATT, CDR2 SNEGSKA (reference sequence). The CDR3 length is 11 residues. Trimming shortened V by 4 bases and J by 4 bases, and 5 bases separated the two germline ends. Here the CDR3 reads CSATGYNEQFF. The CDR3 DNA, read in part, is TGCAGTGCTACAGGGTACAATGAG.

Details on this clone: The read gets to within 3 residues of the CDR3 end, and the germline J gene fills in the rest. The V and J genes are TRBV30 and TRBJ1-2, with TRBD1 matching 9 bases. The CDR3 runs 15 residues. Germline V gene lookup returns CDR1 GTSNPN and CDR2 SVGIG (reference sequence). The CDR3 bases that were read are TGTGCCTGGAGTGTATCTCTAAGGACAGGGGTGGGC. Translation: CAWSVSLRTGVG. The whole CDR3 region reads CAWSVSLRTGVGYTF.

By frequency, this clone is medium-sized (0.01 to 0.1%). The read finishes 3 residues shy of the CDR3 end, and the germline J gene is used to complete it. This chain connects TRBV7-9 to TRBJ2-4, with 7 bases lining up with TRBD1. The CDR3 has 12 residues. CDR1 and CDR2 (germline): SEHNR, FQNEAQ (reference sequence). The CDR3 loop reads CASSRQQGSQYF. The part of the CDR3 DNA that was read is TGTGCCAGCAGCAGACAACAGGGGTCT.

Notes on this clone: Coverage ceases 3 residues before the CDR3 finishes, and the germline J gene fills in the end. The chain links TRBV28 to TRBJ2-2, with 9 bases aligning to TRBD1. Germline V lookup: CDR1 MDHEN, CDR2 SYDVKM. V lost 5 bases to trimming and J lost 2 bases; unmatched junction nucleotides: 6. The CDR3 sequence is 16 residues long. CDR3 residues: CASSNSGQGNTGELFF. Incomplete CDR3 DNA: TGTGCCAGCAGTAACTCGGGACAGGGTAACACCGGGGAG.

On this clone itself: The missing CDR3 end, 3 residues past where the read stops, is filled in from the germline J gene. Other DNA sequences from this sample encode an identical CDR3 as well. This rearrangement joins TRBV2 to TRBJ2-5; D is perhaps TRBD1 (6 bases). Germline loops: CDR1 SNHLY, CDR2 FYNNEI. This CDR3 comprises 15 residues. CDR3 DNA, as far as it was read: TGTGCTAGTAGTGTGGGTGACAGGACCCAAGAGACC. This codes for CASSVGDRTQET. In full, the CDR3 is CASSVGDRTQETQYF.

CDR3 sequence: CSAGTGRMETQYF. Partial CDR3 DNA: TGCAGCGCAGGGACAGGGCGGATGGAGACG. V gene TRBV29-1 combines with J gene TRBJ2-3; 9 bases are shared with TRBD1. The read ends 3 residues before the CDR3 terminus; that terminus is restored from the germline J gene. CDR1 is SQVTM and CDR2 is ANQGSEA in the germline V gene. This CDR3 comprises 13 residues.

Partial CDR3 DNA: TGTGCCAGCAGTCTACAGGGGTATAGCAATCAGCCG. Its protein is CASSLQGYSNQP. From start to end, the CDR3 is CASSLQGYSNQPQYF. The chain has TRBV2 and TRBJ2-3; 7 positions match TRBD1. The CDR3 end falls 3 residues outside the read, so it is completed with the germline J gene. CDR3 length: 15 residues. Per the germline V gene, CDR1 is SNHLY and CDR2 is FYNNEI.

As for this clone: From the germline J gene comes the end of the CDR3, since the read stops 3 residues before it. The genes are TRBV6-2 or TRBV6-3 and TRBJ2-1, with 7 nucleotides matching TRBD2. In germline, CDR1 is MNHEY, CDR2 SVGEGT. The CDR3 runs 14 residues. The V segment lost 6 bases and the J segment 9 bases; nucleotides outside the gene matches: 11. Partial CDR3 DNA: TGTGCCAGCAGAAAAGGGCTAGCGGTTGGTGAG. Encoded protein: CASRKGLAVGE. The whole CDR3 sequence is CASRKGLAVGEQFF.

With respect to this clone: The read ends 3 residues before the CDR3 terminus; that terminus is restored from the germline J gene. V gene TRBV20-1 combines with J gene TRBJ2-5; TRBD1 matches 7 bases. The V and J ends lost 1 base and 4 bases, in that order; junction bases with no gene match: 6. The CDR3 loop spans 14 amino acids. CDR1 and CDR2 (germline): DFQATT, SNEGSKA (reference sequence). The CDR3 loop reads CSARAGTASETQYF. Partial CDR3 DNA: TGCAGTGCTAGAGCCGGGACAGCTTCAGAGACC.

In the case of this clone: The read falls 3 residues short of the CDR3 end, and the missing part is taken from the germline J gene. The chain joins TRBV2 to TRBJ2-2; TRBD1 matches 8 bases. The CDR3 sequence is 15 residues long. Trimming at V came to 2 bases and at J to 4 bases, leaving 3 bases not matched to a gene. Per germline, CDR1 SNHLY and CDR2 FYNNEI. CDR3 in amino acids: CASSERTGITGELFF. The sequenced CDR3 bases are TGTGCCAGCAGTGAAAGGACAGGGATCACCGGGGAG.

Regarding this clone: The read gets to within 3 residues of the CDR3 end, and the germline J gene fills in the rest. V usage is TRBV5-1 and J usage is TRBJ1-1; 7 nucleotides match TRBD1. CDR1 SGHRS and CDR2 YFSETQ come from the germline V gene. The CDR3 covers 13 residues. V gave up 4 bases and J gave up 3 bases; unmatched junction bases: 3. CDR3 DNA (partial): TGCGCCAGCAGCGTACAGGGGTACACTGAA. It codes for CASSVQGYTE. The full-length CDR3 reads as CASSVQGYTEAFF.

About this clone itself: The sequence runs out 3 residues before the end of the CDR3; the remainder is reconstructed from the germline J gene. V gene TRBV2 combines with J gene TRBJ1-1, with 10 bases fitting TRBD1. The germline V gene has CDR1 SNHLY and CDR2 FYNNEI. CDR3 length equals 15 residues. J lost 1 base, V lost 3 bases, and 2 bases had no gene match. CDR3 sequence reads: CASSERTGGNTEAFF. The DNA read from the CDR3 is TGTGCCAGCAGTGAGAGGACAGGGGGGAACACTGAA.